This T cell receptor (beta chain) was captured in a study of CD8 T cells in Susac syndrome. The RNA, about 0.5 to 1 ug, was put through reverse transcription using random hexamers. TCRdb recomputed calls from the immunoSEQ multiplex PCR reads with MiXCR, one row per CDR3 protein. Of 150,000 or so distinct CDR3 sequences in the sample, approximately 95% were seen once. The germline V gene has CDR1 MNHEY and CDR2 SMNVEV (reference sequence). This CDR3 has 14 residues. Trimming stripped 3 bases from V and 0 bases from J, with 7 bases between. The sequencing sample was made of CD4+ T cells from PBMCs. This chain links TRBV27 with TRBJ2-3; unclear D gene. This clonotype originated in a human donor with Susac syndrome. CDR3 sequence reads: CASSFSTSTDTQYF. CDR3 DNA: TGTGCCAGCAGTTTCTCCACTAGCACAGATACGCAGTATTTT.